Following are 26 T cell receptor beta chains from one sample sequenced in a study of shared clonotypes between healthy human individuals. Repertoires were generated with immunoSEQ multiplex PCR, while TCRdb's copy carries only in-frame clones and drops some. The profile shows about 2.3 million clones, 85% to 95% of them singletons. The sample was naive CD4+ T cells from PBMCs. This sample's subset: CD45RA+ positively selected. These receptors were collected from a man younger than 35 in good health. Some clones in this sample may be carry-over from other donors' samples.

The V call is TRBV28, the J call TRBJ1-2; D gene unclear. Germline V gives CDR1 MDHEN, CDR2 SYDVKM. This CDR3 region has 13 residues. Trimming cost V 5 bases and J 7 bases, with 14 bases left between them. The CDR3 DNA reads TGTGCCAGCAGTCTGGGTGGGGATCGTGGCTACACCTTC. Translating it yields CASSLGGDRGYTF.

This clone appeared a single time. The chain carries TRBV14 and TRBJ2-3, with a tentative D call TRBD2 (6 bases). Looked up from germline, CDR1 is SGHDN and CDR2 is FVKESK. The CDR3 is 13 amino acids. The ends were cut back, 9 bases at V and 2 bases at J, with 12 bases in the middle. The CDR3 DNA follows: TGTGCCAGTCGTCGCGGGGTCACAGATACGCAGTATTTT. It codes for CASRRGVTDTQYF. The whole variable domain, filled in from reference TRBV14 and TRBJ2-3, reads EAGVTQFPSHSVIEKGQTVTLRCDPISGHDNLYWYRRVMGKEIKFLLHFVKESKQDESGMPNNRFLAERTGGTYSTLKVQPAELEDSGVYFCASRRGVTDTQYFGPGTRLTVL.

The CDR3 nucleotides read TGTGCCAGCAGTCGCTCGGGGTTCTACGAGCAGTACTTC. This sequence encodes CASSRSGFYEQYF. The V call is TRBV28, the J call TRBJ2-7; possible D gene TRBD2, 5 bases. This CDR3 spans 13 amino acids. V lost 5 bases and J lost 3, with 11 bases in between. The germline gives CDR1 MDHEN, CDR2 SYDVKM.

This chain joins TRBV28 and TRBJ2-2; TRBD1 matches 7 bases. J gave up 2 bases and V 6 bases, and 6 bases lay outside the gene matches. Germline values: CDR1 MDHEN, CDR2 SYDVKM. The CDR3 is made up of 15 amino acids. CDR3 region: CASRARDRNTGELFF. The CDR3, as DNA: TGTGCCAGCAGGGCCCGGGACAGAAACACCGGGGAGCTGTTTTTT.

This chain joins TRBV27 and TRBJ2-1; D assignment may be TRBD1 or TRBD2 (5 bases each). The CDR3 runs to 14 residues. V lost 6 bases and J lost 2, with 11 bases in between. The germline CDR1 and CDR2 sequences are MNHEY and SMNVEV (reference sequence). The DNA for the CDR3 is TGTGCCAGCAGCCCGGGACCAACCTACAATGAGCAGTTCTTC. It codes for CASSPGPTYNEQFF.

V is TRBV2 and J is TRBJ2-7, with 10 bases aligning to TRBD2. V trimming: 7 bases; J trimming: 3 bases; junction bases outside the gene matches: 9. In germline, CDR1 is SNHLY, CDR2 FYNNEI. CDR3 length: 15 amino acids. The CDR3 sequence: CASTGVAGGLYEQYF. Written as DNA, the CDR3 is TGTGCCAGCACGGGGGTAGCGGGAGGACTCTACGAGCAGTACTTC.

This rearrangement joins TRBV9 to TRBJ1-3, with 9 bases lining up with TRBD1. V was clipped by 4 bases and J by 9 bases; unmatched bases: 11. The CDR3 is 15 amino acids. CDR1 SGDLS and CDR2 YYNGEE come from the germline V gene. DNA for the CDR3: TGTGCCAGCAGCACAGCGTGGGACAGGGACACCACCATATATTTT. Translation: CASSTAWDRDTTIYF.

This chain uses TRBV27 with TRBJ1-2, with D hard to call. There are 14 residues in the CDR3. V lost 5 bases and J lost 0, with 10 bases in between. In germline, CDR1 is MNHEY, CDR2 SMNVEV (reference sequence). CDR3 nucleotides: TGTGCCAGCAGTCCGTGGACGGCTAACTATGGCTACACCTTC. Protein: CASSPWTANYGYTF.

The chain is built from TRBV7-3 and TRBJ2-1; 8 bases align to TRBD2. Germline CDR1 is SGHTA and CDR2 is FQGTGA. This CDR3 has 16 amino acids. The V segment lost 4 bases and the J segment 6 bases; nucleotides outside the gene matches: 11. CDR3 protein: CASSSRASSGPNEQFF. DNA for the CDR3: TGTGCCAGCAGCTCACGGGCGTCTAGCGGGCCCAATGAGCAGTTCTTC.

V is TRBV19 and J is TRBJ2-1; D is undetermined. Germline V CDR1 and CDR2: LNHDA, SQIVND (reference sequence). The ends were cut back, 6 bases at V and 5 bases at J, with 5 bases in the middle. The CDR3 contains 11 residues. Here the CDR3 DNA reads TGTGCCAGTAGGCGAAACAATGAGCAGTTCTTC. Its protein is CASRRNNEQFF.

This sequence joins TRBV7-9 and TRBJ2-2; D is ambiguous. Germline lookup yields CDR1 SEHNR and CDR2 FQNEAQ (reference sequence). V lost 7 bases to trimming and J lost 3 bases, with 6 bases between them. The CDR3 covers 12 residues. The CDR3 region is CASIKDTGELFF. In DNA, the CDR3 is TGTGCCAGCATAAAGGACACCGGGGAGCTGTTTTTT.

The genes are TRBV6-1 and TRBJ1-2; D remains ambiguous. Germline CDR1 and CDR2: MNHNS and SASEGT. Trimming stripped 3 bases from V and 4 bases from J, with 12 bases between. The CDR3 sequence is 14 residues long. For the CDR3, the DNA is TGTGCCAGCAGTGAGGCGGACGGTGGCTATGGCTACACCTTC. Its translation: CASSEADGGYGYTF.

The chain has TRBV10-3 and TRBJ1-5, with a tentative D call TRBD1 (6 bases). Germline CDR1 reads ENHRY; CDR2 reads SYGVKD. The ends were cut back, 1 base at V and 4 bases at J, with 11 bases in the middle. The CDR3 totals 15 residues. CDR3 coding DNA: TGTGCCATCAGTGAGTTAATAGGGGGTAATCAGCCCCAGCATTTT. Its translation is CAISELIGGNQPQHF.

The rearrangement links TRBV10-3 to TRBJ2-5; D is ambiguous. This CDR3 has 14 amino acids. V was trimmed by 0 bases and J by 0 bases, leaving 5 bases between them. CDR1 ENHRY and CDR2 SYGVKD come from the germline V gene. In DNA, the CDR3 is TGTGCCATCAGTGAGTCGCAGTACCAAGAGACCCAGTACTTC. Protein sequence: CAISESQYQETQYF.

A note on this clone: Other nucleotide sequences from this sample produce the same CDR3. Here the CDR3 DNA reads TGTGCCAGTAGTCGGGACAGGAACTACGAGCAGTACTTC. It codes for CASSRDRNYEQYF. V is TRBV19 and J is TRBJ2-7, with TRBD1 identical over 8 bases. The CDR3 sequence is 13 residues long. The J segment lost 3 bases and the V segment lost 5 bases, leaving 3 bases of the junction unmatched. Germline-derived CDR1 and CDR2 are LNHDA and SQIVND (reference sequence).

The rearrangement joins TRBV6-6 to TRBJ2-7; no definite D call. V lost 8 bases to trimming and J lost 0 bases, with 11 bases between them. In germline, CDR1 is MNHNY, CDR2 SVGAGI (reference sequence). The CDR3 runs 13 residues. This CDR3 reads CASHDTRSYEQYF. As DNA, the CDR3 is TGTGCCAGCCATGACACACGCTCCTACGAGCAGTACTTC.

The V gene is TRBV19, the J gene TRBJ1-3; D is uncertain. Germline V lookup: CDR1 LNHDA, CDR2 SQIVND (reference sequence). The CDR3 totals 13 residues. With 5 bases removed from V and 1 base from J, the gap between germline ends came to 6 bases. The CDR3 DNA sequence: TGTGCCAGTAGTTTGCGGTCTGGAAACACCATATATTTT. This sequence encodes CASSLRSGNTIYF.

This clone was recorded only once. The genes are TRBV6-5 and TRBJ1-1; possible D gene TRBD1, 6 bases. CDR1 and CDR2 (germline): MNHEY, SVGAGI. CDR3 size: 14 residues. V was trimmed by 5 bases and J by 11 bases, leaving 21 bases between them. Here the CDR3 DNA reads TGTGCCAGCAGTCCCCTTTGGGGGGCTAGGTGGGCTTTCTTT. Translating it yields CASSPLWGARWAFF.

This chain joins TRBV4-1 and TRBJ1-1, with a possible D match to TRBD1 (6 bases). Between the trimmed V and J ends, which lost 3 bases and 4 bases, there was a span of 18 bases. Germline V gene lookup returns CDR1 MGHRA and CDR2 YSYEKL. CDR3 size: 16 residues. The CDR3: CASSHHRARGVTEAFF. CDR3 DNA: TGCGCCAGCAGCCACCACAGGGCGCGAGGAGTCACTGAAGCTTTCTTT.

The chain links TRBV7-9 to TRBJ2-5; 7 bases align to TRBD2. Losses at the gene ends were 1 base for V and 4 bases for J; bases not matched to a gene: 15. Germline loops: CDR1 SEHNR, CDR2 FQNEAQ (reference sequence). The CDR3 is made up of 18 amino acids. In DNA, the CDR3 is TGTGCCAGCAGCTTAGGAGAGGTGGGGCGGGAGCTCGGAGAGACCCAGTACTTC. It yields the protein CASSLGEVGRELGETQYF. The full variable domain, completed using reference TRBV7-9 and TRBJ2-5, is DTGVSQNPRHKITKRGQNVTFRCDPISEHNRLYWYRQTLGQGPEFLTYFQNEAQLEKSRLLSDRFSAERPKGSFSTLEIQRTEQGDSAMYLCASSLGEVGRELGETQYFGPGTRLLVL.

With regard to this clone: Distinct nucleotide sequences in the sample also encode this CDR3. This sequence joins TRBV18 and TRBJ1-4; D unresolved. The ends were cut back, 2 bases at V and 5 bases at J, with 9 bases in the middle. Germline values: CDR1 KGHSH, CDR2 LQKENI. The CDR3 extends over 14 amino acids. Here the CDR3 reads CASSPGRVNEKLFF. CDR3 DNA sequence: TGTGCCAGCTCACCAGGGAGGGTGAATGAAAAACTGTTTTTT.

The J gene is TRBJ1-5, the V gene TRBV5-1, with D unclear. The V gene lost 3 bases and the J gene lost 0 bases, with 10 bases spanning the gap. Looked up from germline, CDR1 is SGHRS and CDR2 is YFSETQ. The CDR3 sequence is 15 residues long. Here the CDR3 reads CASSSGVDSNQPQHF. The CDR3 DNA reads TGCGCCAGCAGCTCGGGTGTTGATAGCAATCAGCCCCAGCATTTT.

The chain employs TRBV7-8 and TRBJ2-3; 12 nucleotides line up with TRBD1. From germline, CDR1 is SGHVS and CDR2 FQNEAQ. V gave up 5 bases and J gave up 1 base; unmatched junction bases: 13. The CDR3 consists of 19 residues. The CDR3 nucleotides read TGTGCCAGCAGCCCACGGGACAGGGGGCTTTTGCGGGGCACAGATACGCAGTATTTT. Translation gives CASSPRDRGLLRGTDTQYF. Drawing the rest from reference TRBV7-8 and TRBJ2-3, the complete variable domain is GAGVSQSPRYKVAKRGQDVALRCDPISGHVSLFWYQQALGQGPEFLTYFQNEAQLDKSGLPSDRFFAERPEGSVSTLKIQRTQQEDSAVYLCASSPRDRGLLRGTDTQYFGPGTRLTVL.

The rearrangement uses TRBV4-1 and TRBJ1-3, with 9 nucleotides matching TRBD1. The CDR3 contains 17 residues. Germline CDR1 reads MGHRA; CDR2 reads YSYEKL. Trimming took 3 bases from V and 2 from J; bases not matched to a gene: 8. CDR3 nucleotides: TGCGCCAGCAGCCAGGGACAGGGAGTAAGCCCTGGAAACACCATATATTTT. This translates into CASSQGQGVSPGNTIYF.

This chain uses TRBV5-5 with TRBJ1-1, with 8 bases identical to TRBD1. The CDR3 sequence is 13 residues long. V shed 5 bases and J 4 bases; nucleotides not matched to a gene: 4. Germline V gene lookup returns CDR1 SGHKS and CDR2 YYEKEE (reference sequence). CDR3 sequence: CASSRTGGTEAFF. The CDR3 DNA is TGTGCCAGCAGTCGAACAGGGGGCACTGAAGCTTTCTTT.

This clone was counted between two and nine times. The V and J genes are TRBV29-1 and TRBJ1-1, with D hard to call. V lost 4 bases and J lost 4, with 13 bases in between. This CDR3 contains 13 residues. The germline gives CDR1 SQVTM, CDR2 ANQGSEA. The CDR3 is CSVVEVLSTEAFF. CDR3 DNA sequence: TGCAGCGTTGTAGAGGTCTTAAGCACTGAAGCTTTCTTT.